This paragraph reports one T cell receptor beta chain. The record originates from a study of blood T cell repertoires in COVID-19. The wider study: The cDNA or gDNA used as material had been derived from T cells, B-cell-depleted T cells, or PBMCs.

The CDR3 spans 16 residues. V lost 6 bases to trimming and J lost 2 bases; unmatched junction nucleotides: 7. Germline CDR1 and CDR2: LNHDA and SQIVND (reference sequence). Clones were read by immunoSEQ multiplex PCR, and TCRdb kept only the in-frame ones, dropping some. The repertoire holds around 200,000 clones, with over 80% as singletons. The source is a human donor in a cohort sampled during active COVID-19. The sample taken for sequencing was peripheral blood. The chain joins TRBV19 to TRBJ1-5; 10 nucleotides line up with TRBD1. In DNA form, the CDR3 reads TGTGCCAGTAGGACAGGGGGCTATTATGGCAATCAGCCCCAGCATTTT. Translation: CASRTGGYYGNQPQHF.